These 14 T cell receptor beta chains came from one sample sequenced in a study of T cell repertoires in cytomegalovirus infection. Their cognate antigens are unknown. Each CDR3 protein gets one entry after TCRdb re-called the reads with MiXCR. The data hold about 700,000 distinct CDR3 sequences, with around a third observed a single time. Specimen: cultured PBMCs, collected from culture after CMV antigen stimulation. These receptors came from a human donor in good health (CMV status not recorded). Some clones in this sample may be carry-over from other donors' samples.

The chain joins TRBV4-1 to TRBJ1-2; tentative D call: TRBD1 (6 bases). The germline V gene has CDR1 MGHRA and CDR2 YSYEKL. There are 14 residues in the CDR3. V gave up 4 bases and J gave up 2 bases, with 11 bases separating them. In nucleotides, the CDR3 is TGCGCCAGCAGCCCACTTCAGGGGAACTATGGCTACACCTTC. Its translation: CASSPLQGNYGYTF.

This clonotype was seen a few times. V and J are TRBV25-1 and TRBJ2-6, with 7 nucleotides matching TRBD1. This CDR3 is 16 amino acids long. Germline assignment: CDR1 MGHDK and CDR2 SYGVNS. Trimming took 2 bases from V and 4 from J; bases not matched to a gene: 5. The DNA for the CDR3 is TGTGCCAGCAGTGAAGACAGGGCGACCGGGGCCAACGTCCTGACTTTC. It codes for CASSEDRATGANVLTF. The full variable domain, completed using reference TRBV25-1 and TRBJ2-6, is EADIYQTPRYLVIGTGKKITLECSQTMGHDKMYWYQQDPGMELHLIHYSYGVNSTEKGDLSSESTVSRIRTEHFPLTLESARPSHTSQYLCASSEDRATGANVLTFGAGSRLTVL.

The V gene is TRBV6-1, the J gene TRBJ1-2, with a weak D call TRBD1 (5 bases). Looked up from germline, CDR1 is MNHNS and CDR2 is SASEGT. This CDR3 has 15 residues. Trimming shortened V by 6 bases and J by 1 base, and 15 bases separated the two germline ends. The CDR3 DNA sequence: TGTGCCAGCAGACGGGCCGGGACGAATAACTATGGCTACACCTTC. Translation gives CASRRAGTNNYGYTF.

This clonotype was counted a few times. This chain joins TRBV7-9 and TRBJ2-1; TRBD2 aligns across 8 bases. The germline CDR1 and CDR2 sequences are SEHNR and FQNEAQ (reference sequence). The CDR3 length is 17 residues. V lost 3 bases and J lost 5; bases outside the gene matches: 12. CDR3 sequence reads: CASSFPVAGRSNNEQFF. In DNA, the CDR3 is TGTGCCAGCAGCTTTCCCGTAGCGGGGCGTTCGAACAATGAGCAGTTCTTC.

In its sample, this clonotype was seen many times. The rearrangement uses TRBV7-2 and TRBJ1-4; no reliable D call. The CDR3 consists of 13 residues. Looked up from germline, CDR1 is SGHTA and CDR2 is FQGNSA. V dropped 3 bases and J dropped 5 bases, with 7 bases sitting between them. The CDR3 coding sequence is TGTGCCAGCAGCTTGGTGGGAAATGAAAAACTGTTTTTT. Its protein product is CASSLVGNEKLFF.

This clonotype was detected a few times. The chain employs TRBV6-6 and TRBJ2-1, with 7 positions matching TRBD2. This CDR3 contains 17 residues. Germline-derived CDR1 and CDR2 are MNHNY and SVGAGI (reference sequence). V shed 0 bases and J 0 bases; nucleotides not matched to a gene: 5. In DNA form, the CDR3 reads TGTGCCAGCAGTTACTCGTTGGGGACTACCTCCTACAATGAGCAGTTCTTC. The encoded protein is CASSYSLGTTSYNEQFF.

This clonotype showed up many times. The chain combines TRBV7-2 with TRBJ2-1; 7 bases agree with TRBD2. There are 17 residues in the CDR3. Per germline, CDR1 SGHTA and CDR2 FQGNSA. The J segment lost 5 bases and the V segment lost 5 bases, leaving 15 bases of the junction unmatched. CDR3 DNA: TGTGCCAGCAGCCCCCCGGGGTGGCTAGCGGTGAACAATGAGCAGTTCTTC. This gives the protein CASSPPGWLAVNNEQFF.

This chain links TRBV9 with TRBJ2-3; D is uncertain. V dropped 10 bases and J dropped 1 base, with 28 bases sitting between them. CDR3 size: 18 residues. Germline V gene lookup returns CDR1 SGDLS and CDR2 YYNGEE. The CDR3 is CAGFEHQHVTRCTDTQYF. The CDR3 nucleotides read TGTGCCGGGTTCGAACATCAACACGTAACAAGATGCACAGATACGCAGTATTTT.

This clonotype was seen only a few times. The chain employs TRBV11-2 and TRBJ1-3; 8 bases are a match to TRBD1. The CDR3 length is 16 residues. Trimming removed 2 bases from V and 4 bases from J; junction bases left unmatched: 7. Germline CDR1 SGHAT, CDR2 FQNNGV. This chain's CDR3 is CASSLPGQGSGNTIYF. The CDR3 coding sequence is TGTGCCAGCAGCTTACCCGGACAGGGCTCGGGAAACACCATATATTTT.

The chain carries TRBV6-6 and TRBJ2-7; D remains ambiguous. Germline CDR1 and CDR2: MNHNY and SVGAGI (reference sequence). V was pared by 0 bases and J by 2 bases, with 8 bases between. The CDR3 covers 14 residues. The CDR3 is CASSYSATTYEQYF. CDR3 DNA: TGTGCCAGCAGTTACTCGGCGACCACCTACGAGCAGTACTTC.

This chain joins TRBV28 and TRBJ2-7; 7 positions match TRBD2. V dropped 7 bases and J dropped 2; count of bases not matched to a gene: 11. CDR1 is MDHEN and CDR2 is SYDVKM in the germline V gene. The CDR3 is 15 residues long. The DNA of the CDR3 is TGTGCCAGCACCCTCGGGCCTAGCGGACCCTACGAGCAGTACTTC. It translates to CASTLGPSGPYEQYF.

This clonotype was detected a few times. The chain has TRBV27 and TRBJ2-5; D unresolved. The CDR3 has 12 amino acids. With 5 bases removed from V and 5 bases from J, the gap between germline ends came to 9 bases. CDR1 and CDR2 from the germline V gene are MNHEY and SMNVEV (reference sequence). The CDR3 DNA reads as TGTGCCAGCAGTCGCCCCGGCGAGACCCAGTACTTC. It translates to CASSRPGETQYF.

This clonotype was recorded many times. One junction end disagrees with the germline gene, perhaps due to a read error. The J gene is TRBJ2-1, the V gene TRBV4-1, with 14 bases that match TRBD2. This CDR3 has 18 amino acids. Germline V gene lookup returns CDR1 MGHRA and CDR2 YSYEKL. The CDR3 loop reads CASSPGLAGGRSYNEQFF. The CDR3 nucleotides are TGTGCCAGCAGCCCAGGACTAGCGGGGGGCCGCTCCTACAATGAGCAGTTCTTC.

This rearrangement joins TRBV7-6 to TRBJ2-3, with 8 bases aligning to TRBD2. CDR3 length: 19 amino acids. V shed 2 bases and J 2 bases; nucleotides not matched to a gene: 15. CDR1 and CDR2 (germline): SGHVS, FNYEAQ. CDR3 sequence reads: CASSLSKLLADYYTDTQYF. CDR3 bases: TGTGCCAGCAGCTTATCAAAATTACTAGCGGACTACTACACAGATACGCAGTATTTT.